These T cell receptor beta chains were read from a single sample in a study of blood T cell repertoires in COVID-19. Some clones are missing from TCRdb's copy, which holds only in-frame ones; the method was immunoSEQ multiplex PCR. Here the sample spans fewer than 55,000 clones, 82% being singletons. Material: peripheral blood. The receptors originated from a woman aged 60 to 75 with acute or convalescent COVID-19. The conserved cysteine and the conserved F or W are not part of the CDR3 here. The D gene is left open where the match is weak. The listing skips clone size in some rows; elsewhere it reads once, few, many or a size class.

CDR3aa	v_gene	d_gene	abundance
ATSRDVTGGQPQH	TRBV15	TRBD1	few
ASITRDRETQY	TRBV3-1/TRBV3-2	NA	once
ASVEQPSSYEQY	TRBV6-6	NA	medium-sized
ASSQDIGGYYEQY	TRBV4-2	NA	NA
ASSLEGARGNYGYT	TRBV28	NA	NA
ASGLQGTYEQY	TRBV5-4	TRBD1	NA
ASSSPPGLVGGTYNEQF	TRBV28	TRBD2	NA
ASSVVLPGELF	TRBV9	NA	once
ASRGQAPYEQY	TRBV7-9	NA	NA
ASSFSPGDYGYT	TRBV7-2	NA	NA
ASSLGSGQGVKLF	TRBV7-6	TRBD1	NA
ASRLFGGANEKLF	TRBV5-1	NA	NA
ASSVGPSLPGDGYT	TRBV9	NA	NA
ASSSGPGTGEVPLH	TRBV6-6	TRBD1	NA
ASRNGGTGETQY	TRBV5-1	TRBD1	NA
AWQLSGTGIYEQY	TRBV30	TRBD1	once
ASSPRTGGDSNQPQH	TRBV7-8	TRBD1	NA
ASSVRGVGSNTEAF	TRBV19	NA	once
ASSPQGALANEQF	TRBV5-1	TRBD1	NA
ASSQRGSGNTIY	TRBV27	NA	NA
ASSPPTGGHGENTEAF	TRBV28	NA	NA
ASSFGPYEQY	TRBV28	NA	NA
ASSLMLAEETQY	TRBV5-1	TRBD2	NA
ASRSGLAGPETQY	TRBV25-1	TRBD2	NA
ASSLDRQETQY	TRBV11-2	NA	NA
ASSLGDRVNEETQY	TRBV11-3	TRBD1	NA
SASSVRGATDTQY	TRBV20-1	NA	NA
ASSPTLSNQPQH	TRBV3-1/TRBV3-2	NA	many
ASSLQKTGRQF	TRBV7-2	TRBD1	NA
ATRQFGLWDEQY	TRBV13	NA	NA
ASSETGGRREGYT	TRBV10-2	TRBD1	NA
ASSIDLGGQTSEQF	TRBV19	NA	NA
ASKGSQFEGETQY	TRBV19	NA	NA
ASSQEGGNEQF	TRBV4-2	TRBD2	NA
ASSELFAGLPYEQY	TRBV6-1	NA	once
ASSLFSIPNTEAF	TRBV5-1	NA	NA
ASSFGLSDDSPLH	TRBV5-1	NA	once
ASSVPGSYEQY	TRBV5-1	NA	NA
ASSPSSQGNQPQH	TRBV18	NA	NA
ASSGGSGLF	TRBV28	NA	NA
ASSFGTSHNEQF	TRBV5-1	TRBD2	NA
ASSEGDWPYEQY	TRBV6-1	NA	NA
ASSFGISRNYGYT	TRBV5-4	NA	NA
AISELASGARETQY	TRBV10-3	TRBD2	NA
ASSDQGARNYNEQF	TRBV5-8	TRBD1	NA
ASSQKRGIRPTNEKLF	TRBV14	NA	NA
AWSAKQGWEQY	TRBV30	TRBD1	NA
ASRRQGPYTGELF	TRBV10-1	TRBD1	NA
ASSLSRGTGGYT	TRBV5-4	NA	NA
ASSYGGLAGNQY	TRBV6-2/TRBV6-3	TRBD2	NA
ASSSGQGGRETQY	TRBV7-7	TRBD1	NA
ASSQWTGGKAKNIQY	TRBV28	TRBD1	NA
ASIRDLGSPLH	TRBV28	NA	NA